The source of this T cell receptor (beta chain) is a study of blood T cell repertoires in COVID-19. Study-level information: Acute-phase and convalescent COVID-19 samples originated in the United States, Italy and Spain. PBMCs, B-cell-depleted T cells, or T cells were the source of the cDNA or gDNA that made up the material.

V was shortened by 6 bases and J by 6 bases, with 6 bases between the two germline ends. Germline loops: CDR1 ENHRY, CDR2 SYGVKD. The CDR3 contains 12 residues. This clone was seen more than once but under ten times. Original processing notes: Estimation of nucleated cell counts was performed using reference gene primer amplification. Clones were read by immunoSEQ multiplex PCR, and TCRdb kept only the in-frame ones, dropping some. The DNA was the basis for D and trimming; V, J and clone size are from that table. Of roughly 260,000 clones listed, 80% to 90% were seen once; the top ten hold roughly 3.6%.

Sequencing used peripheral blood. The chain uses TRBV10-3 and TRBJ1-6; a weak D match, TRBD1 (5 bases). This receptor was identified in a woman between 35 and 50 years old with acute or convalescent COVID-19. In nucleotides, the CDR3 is TGTGCCATCAGGGACATTAATTCACCCCTCCACTTT. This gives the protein CAIRDINSPLHF.